The 15 T cell receptor beta chains below were found in one sample sequenced in a study of human T cells and chemical hapten exposure. MiXCR was run by TCRdb on the RACE reads, yielding one entry per CDR3 protein. Of some 180,000 distinct CDR3 sequences listed, around 25% are singletons. Time point in this sample: patch test 3, about 24 weeks after DPC sensitization. As for treatment: therapeutic diphenylcyclopropenone sensitization with weekly scalp DPC. The sample was whole blood, taken in connection with sensitization to the hapten diphenylcyclopropenone (DPC). The source is a woman in her thirties or forties with alopecia areata. Some clones in this sample may be carry-over from other donors' samples.

This clonotype has only a few counts. This sequence joins TRBV29-1 and TRBJ2-3, with D hard to call. With 4 bases removed from V and 1 base from J, the gap between germline ends came to 9 bases. The CDR3 spans 13 residues. Germline V gene sequence: CDR1 SQVTM, CDR2 ANQGSEA. The CDR3 sequence is CSVGLGGTDTQYF. Written as DNA, the CDR3 is TGCAGCGTTGGGCTGGGCGGCACAGATACGCAGTATTTT.

The CDR3 DNA reads TGTGCCAGCACTTCATCAAGGGACAGGCGGGGGGAGACCCAGTACTTC. Amino acids: CASTSSRDRRGETQYF. V and J are TRBV7-8 and TRBJ2-5, with TRBD1 as a possible D gene (8 bases). The V and J ends lost 7 bases and 5 bases respectively, with 23 bases between them. This CDR3 contains 16 residues. CDR1 and CDR2 from the germline V gene are SGHVS and FQNEAQ.

The sample holds a few counts of this clonotype. The CDR3, as DNA: TGTGCCAGCAGTTTATATCCCTGGGCCCAGGGCGATGAAAAACTGTTTTTT. The encoded protein is CASSLYPWAQGDEKLFF. This rearrangement joins TRBV12-3 or TRBV12-4 to TRBJ1-4; D might be TRBD1 (5 bases). V lost 2 bases and J lost 6, with 19 bases in between. The CDR3 sequence is 17 residues long.

The V call is TRBV7-2, the J call TRBJ2-5; D is perhaps TRBD2 (6 bases). V was trimmed by 4 bases and J by 0 bases, leaving 12 bases between them. The CDR3 runs 15 residues. Germline loops: CDR1 SGHTA, CDR2 FQGNSA. CDR3 bases: TGTGCCAGCAGCTACCACCGGGACTACCAAGAGACCCAGTACTTC. This sequence encodes CASSYHRDYQETQYF.

This clonotype was detected only once. This chain uses TRBV12-3 or TRBV12-4 with TRBJ2-1; tentatively, D is TRBD1 (5 bases). The CDR3 consists of 13 residues. The germline V and J ends were trimmed by 6 bases and 5 bases, with 11 bases remaining between them. CDR3 loop: CASRRTSDNEQFF. The CDR3, as DNA: TGTGCCAGCAGGAGGACAAGCGACAATGAGCAGTTCTTC.

The CDR3 spells CASSLRRRGQGFEAFF. The DNA of the CDR3 is TGTGCCAGCAGCCTTAGGCGGAGGGGACAGGGGTTTGAAGCTTTCTTT. The chain uses TRBV6-5 and TRBJ1-1, with TRBD1 identical over 10 bases. Germline V CDR1 and CDR2: MNHEY, SVGAGI. The J segment lost 7 bases and the V segment lost 6 bases, leaving 14 bases of the junction unmatched. This CDR3 region has 16 residues.

The chain carries TRBV19 and TRBJ2-2, with TRBD2 identical over 10 bases. This CDR3 spans 16 amino acids. J was trimmed by 5 bases and V by 4 bases; bases with no gene match: 7. The V gene's germline CDR1 is LNHDA and CDR2 SQIVND (reference sequence). This CDR3 is CASSRRIAGGTGELFF. Here the CDR3 DNA reads TGTGCCAGTAGTAGGAGAATAGCGGGAGGTACCGGGGAGCTGTTTTTT.

The CDR3 nucleotides are TGTGCCAGCAGTTCAACGCCAGGATCCTACGAGCAGTACTTC. This gives the protein CASSSTPGSYEQYF. The chain joins TRBV6-2 or TRBV6-3 to TRBJ2-7; D ambiguous. The V gene's germline CDR1 is MNHEY and CDR2 SVGEGT. V shed 4 bases and J shed 1 base, with 11 bases lying between them. This CDR3 has 14 amino acids.

The V and J genes are TRBV12-3 or TRBV12-4 and TRBJ2-3; TRBD2 matches at 8 bases. Trimming removed 11 bases from V and 5 bases from J; junction bases left unmatched: 12. The CDR3 spans 14 residues. As DNA, the CDR3 is TGTGCCGGAAGCGGGAGCACGGGTCGAGATACGCAGTATTTT. Its translation is CAGSGSTGRDTQYF.

This clonotype was counted a few times. The chain joins TRBV20-1 to TRBJ2-1; 9 bases are a match to TRBD2. Trimming removed 5 bases from V and 1 base from J; junction bases left unmatched: 6. Germline V gene sequence: CDR1 DFQATT, CDR2 SNEGSKA (reference sequence). This CDR3 region has 15 residues. CDR3 sequence reads: CSAGGLAWSYNEQFF. The CDR3 DNA reads TGCAGTGCTGGAGGACTAGCGTGGTCCTACAATGAGCAGTTCTTC.

The gene calls are TRBV20-1 and TRBJ1-5; D is perhaps TRBD1 (5 bases). Germline CDR1 reads DFQATT; CDR2 reads SNEGSKA (reference sequence). The CDR3 contains 14 residues. V was trimmed by 1 base and J by 6 bases, leaving 13 bases between them. The DNA of the CDR3 is TGCAGTGCTAGAGTCTGGGGGTCGGGTCAGCCCCAGCATTTT. Encoded protein: CSARVWGSGQPQHF.

The rearrangement uses TRBV28 and TRBJ1-2; a weak D match, TRBD1 (5 bases). The CDR3 runs 14 residues. Looked up from germline, CDR1 is MDHEN and CDR2 is SYDVKM. Trimming shortened V by 5 bases and J by 6 bases, and 16 bases separated the two germline ends. CDR3 loop: CASSLGTGGDGYTF. The CDR3 bases are TGTGCCAGCAGTCTCGGGACGGGGGGTGATGGCTACACCTTC.

This clonotype was recorded a few times. The chain carries TRBV29-1 and TRBJ2-7, with a tentative D call TRBD2 (5 bases). Germline CDR1 SQVTM, CDR2 ANQGSEA. The CDR3 is made up of 14 amino acids. V was cut by 6 bases and J by 2 bases, with 17 bases left in between. The CDR3 region is CSVWTPGRTYEQYF. The CDR3 DNA is TGCAGCGTATGGACTCCTGGTAGGACCTACGAGCAGTACTTC.

Concerning this clonotype itself: Given a much more abundant clone one base away, this may be a read error. V and J are TRBV5-1 and TRBJ1-6, with a possible D match to TRBD1 (5 bases). Germline loops: CDR1 SGHRS, CDR2 YFSETQ. CDR3 length: 13 amino acids. The CDR3 sequence: CVSSYGTDSPLHF. The CDR3 nucleotides read TGCGTCAGCAGCTACGGGACGGATTCACCCCTCCACTTT.

V is TRBV5-1 and J is TRBJ2-7; D gene unclear. V shed 4 bases and J shed 2 bases, with 7 bases lying between them. CDR3 size: 12 residues. Germline loops: CDR1 SGHRS, CDR2 YFSETQ. The CDR3 DNA is TGCGCCAGCAGCCGTCGTCCCTACGAGCAGTACTTC. Amino acids: CASSRRPYEQYF.